These T cell receptor beta chains were read from a single sample in a study of T cell responses to AZD1222 COVID-19 vaccine. The table came from immunoSEQ multiplex PCR; TCRdb's copy has only in-frame clones and leaves some out. Among about 150,000 clones, roughly 91% were seen once, and the ten largest hold about 1.9%. The sample was peripheral blood, taken on day 0 of AZD1222 vaccination. The receptor source for this set is an adult in good health. Each CDR3 is given with its conserved first and last residue. The order of the fields is CDR3 protein, V gene, J gene.

CDR3: CASTLFPQGYYGYTF; V: TRBV6-5; J: TRBJ1-2
CDR3: CASSVQANTEAFF; V: TRBV7-9; J: TRBJ1-1
CDR3: CASSYYLRTTNQPQHF; V: TRBV6-2/TRBV6-3; J: TRBJ1-5
CDR3: CASSWVYTTEAFF; V: TRBV12-3/TRBV12-4; J: TRBJ1-1
CDR3: CASSKTANTGELFF; V: TRBV19; J: TRBJ2-2
CDR3: CATSGTGDQPQHF; V: TRBV12-3/TRBV12-4; J: TRBJ1-5
CDR3: CASSKESGTGGTSPETQYF; V: TRBV21-1; J: TRBJ2-5
CDR3: CASSLIASGSITTQYF; V: TRBV13; J: TRBJ2-3
CDR3: CASSEGNRQPQHF; V: TRBV2; J: TRBJ1-5
CDR3: CASSEMGVNTEAFF; V: TRBV6-1; J: TRBJ1-1
CDR3: CASIPMDANYGYTF; V: TRBV2; J: TRBJ1-2
CDR3: CSVELPNEVYGYTF; V: TRBV29-1; J: TRBJ1-2
CDR3: CASRRFHETQYF; V: TRBV2; J: TRBJ2-5
CDR3: CASSFSGRVGGYTF; V: TRBV28; J: TRBJ1-2
CDR3: CASSQDPLAGGLSYNEQFF; V: TRBV4-2; J: TRBJ2-1
CDR3: CASSLGWGNTEAFF; V: TRBV5-1; J: TRBJ1-1
CDR3: CASTVWMGGRDLMAGELFF; V: TRBV7-9; J: TRBJ2-2
CDR3: CASSQYLRGDYGYTF; V: TRBV5-8; J: TRBJ1-2
CDR3: CASGIGLSSSYNEQFF; V: TRBV15; J: TRBJ2-1
CDR3: CASSEGGLAIEQFF; V: TRBV2; J: TRBJ2-1
CDR3: CASSLAGTGGTEAFF; V: TRBV11-1; J: TRBJ1-1
CDR3: CASSPNIQGGNTIYF; V: TRBV6-6; J: TRBJ1-3
CDR3: CASRGYYEQYF; V: TRBV27; J: TRBJ2-7
CDR3: CASSFGGGHNTEAFF; V: TRBV5-4; J: TRBJ1-1
CDR3: CASSFAIRGTYNEQFF; V: TRBV7-9; J: TRBJ2-1
CDR3: CASSLARGREKLFF; V: TRBV7-6; J: TRBJ1-4
CDR3: CASSFGEAQSYEQYF; V: TRBV7-9; J: TRBJ2-7
CDR3: CATKDRGGVFANEKLFF; V: TRBV19; J: TRBJ1-4
CDR3: CASRLGGNEQFF; V: TRBV5-1; J: TRBJ2-1
CDR3: CASSPVRGARDYGYTF; V: TRBV7-9; J: TRBJ1-2
CDR3: CASSFSGAGVYNEQFF; V: TRBV7-3; J: TRBJ2-1
CDR3: CASSPRGSGYTF; V: TRBV3-1/TRBV3-2; J: TRBJ1-2
CDR3: CASSRGDRGLYEQYF; V: TRBV5-1; J: TRBJ2-7
CDR3: CASTPRGVRGETQYF; V: TRBV6-5; J: TRBJ2-5
CDR3: CASSQRRQGAGGNQPQHF; V: TRBV7-8; J: TRBJ1-5
CDR3: CASSFMTDPNTGELFF; V: TRBV5-1; J: TRBJ2-2
CDR3: CSASRGGGYTF; V: TRBV20-1; J: TRBJ1-2
CDR3: CASIAHSYGYTF; V: TRBV12-3/TRBV12-4; J: TRBJ1-2
CDR3: CASGFRQGTGELFF; V: TRBV6-5; J: TRBJ2-2
CDR3: CAISGGVPNTGELFF; V: TRBV10-3; J: TRBJ2-2
CDR3: CASSAGQPSGGYTF; V: TRBV9; J: TRBJ1-2
CDR3: CASTPAVPTTDTQYF; V: TRBV5-1; J: TRBJ2-3
CDR3: CASSLVMTSGSYETQYF; V: TRBV7-9; J: TRBJ2-5
CDR3: CASSPGSSGELFF; V: TRBV18; J: TRBJ1-4
CDR3: CASSLGGSGVYEQYF; V: TRBV11-2; J: TRBJ2-7
CDR3: CASSLRTGTNYGYTF; V: TRBV5-1; J: TRBJ1-2
CDR3: CASSLLEWVEQFF; V: TRBV7-9; J: TRBJ2-1
CDR3: CASTPLGTVNQPQHF; V: TRBV2; J: TRBJ1-5
CDR3: CASSIWWGSGRPNYNEQFF; V: TRBV19; J: TRBJ2-1
CDR3: CASSLGGRYEQYF; V: TRBV14; J: TRBJ2-7
CDR3: CASSPPQGAGETQYF; V: TRBV18; J: TRBJ2-5
CDR3: CASSQRQLNSPLHF; V: TRBV4-1; J: TRBJ1-6
CDR3: CASSQDIVGVTYEQYF; V: TRBV4-1; J: TRBJ2-7